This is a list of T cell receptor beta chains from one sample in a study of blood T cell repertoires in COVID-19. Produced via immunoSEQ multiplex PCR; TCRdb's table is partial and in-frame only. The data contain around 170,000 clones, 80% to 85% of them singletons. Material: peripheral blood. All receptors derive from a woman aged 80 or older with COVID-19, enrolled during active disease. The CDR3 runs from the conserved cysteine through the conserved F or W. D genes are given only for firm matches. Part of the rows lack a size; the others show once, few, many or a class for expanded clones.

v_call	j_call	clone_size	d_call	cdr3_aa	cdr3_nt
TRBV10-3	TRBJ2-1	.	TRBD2	CATAGGSYNEQFF	TGTGCCACCGCGGGAGGCTCCTACAATGAGCAGTTCTTC
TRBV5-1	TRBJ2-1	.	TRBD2	CASSGASGYNEQFF	TGCGCCAGCAGTGGGGCTAGCGGGTACAATGAGCAGTTCTTC
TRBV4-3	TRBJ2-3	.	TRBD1	CASSPGTGTTDTQYF	TGCGCCAGCAGCCCTGGGACAGGGACGACAGATACGCAGTATTTT
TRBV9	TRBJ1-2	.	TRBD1	CASSIGQGVGYTF	TGTGCCAGCAGCATCGGACAGGGGGTTGGCTACACCTTC
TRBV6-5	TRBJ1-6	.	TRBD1	CASKTDRGISPLHF	TGTGCCAGCAAGACGGACAGGGGGATTTCACCCCTCCACTTT
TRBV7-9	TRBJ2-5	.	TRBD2	CASSIGLAVTQETQYF	TGTGCCAGCAGCATAGGACTAGCGGTTACCCAAGAGACCCAGTACTTC
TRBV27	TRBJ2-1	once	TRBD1	CASRPGTGVNEQFF	TGTGCCAGCAGACCGGGGACAGGGGTCAATGAGCAGTTCTTC
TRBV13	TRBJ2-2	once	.	CGTATRGVDTGELFF	TGTGGCACAGCTACAAGGGGCGTCGACACCGGGGAGCTGTTTTTT
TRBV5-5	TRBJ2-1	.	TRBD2	CASSRAPAGLAGGKNEQFF	TGTGCCAGCAGCCGGGCGCCGGCGGGACTAGCGGGAGGGAAGAATGAGCAGTTCTTC
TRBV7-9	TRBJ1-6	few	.	CASSYLNSPLHF	TGTGCCAGCAGCTACCTAAATTCACCCCTCCACTTT
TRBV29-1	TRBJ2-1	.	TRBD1	CSVEAPTGYNEQFF	TGCAGCGTTGAGGCGCCGACAGGGTACAATGAGCAGTTCTTC
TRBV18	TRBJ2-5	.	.	CASSKTRWETQYF	TGTGCCAGCTCAAAAACTAGGTGGGAGACCCAGTACTTC
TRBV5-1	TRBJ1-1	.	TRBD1	CASSRGQGLLNTEAFF	TGCGCCAGCAGCCGGGGACAGGGATTATTAAACACTGAAGCTTTCTTT
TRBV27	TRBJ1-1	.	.	CASSITGNTEAFF	TGTGCCAGCAGTATAACAGGGAACACTGAAGCTTTCTTT
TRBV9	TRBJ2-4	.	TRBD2	CASSVQRGGIQYF	TGTGCCAGCAGCGTACAGCGGGGGGGCATTCAGTACTTC
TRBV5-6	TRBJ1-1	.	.	CASSRPGHLNTEAFF	TGTGCCAGCAGCCGGCCGGGACACCTGAACACTGAAGCTTTCTTT
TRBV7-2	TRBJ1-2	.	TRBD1	CASSMDRVANYGYTF	TGTGCCAGCAGTATGGACAGGGTGGCTAACTATGGCTACACCTTC
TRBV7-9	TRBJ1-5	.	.	CASSLGALGPEPQHF	TGTGCCAGCAGCTTAGGGGCTCTCGGCCCGGAGCCCCAGCATTTT
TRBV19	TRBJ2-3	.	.	CASAAVHTDTQYF	TGTGCCAGTGCCGCGGTGCACACAGATACGCAGTATTTT
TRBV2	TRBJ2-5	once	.	CASSPLSAGEETQYF	TGTGCCAGCAGTCCCCTAAGTGCAGGGGAAGAGACCCAGTACTTC
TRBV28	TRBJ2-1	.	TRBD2	CASSLTSGRYNEQFF	TGTGCCAGCAGTTTAACTAGCGGGAGATACAATGAGCAGTTCTTC
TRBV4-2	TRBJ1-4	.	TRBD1	CASSYRLQGEKLFF	TGTGCCAGCAGCTACCGCCTACAGGGGGAAAAACTGTTTTTT
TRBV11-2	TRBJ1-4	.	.	CASSLLRGGEKLFF	TGTGCCAGCAGCTTACTAAGGGGGGGTGAAAAACTGTTTTTT
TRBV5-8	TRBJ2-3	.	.	CASSLPPAATNTDTQYF	TGTGCCAGCAGCTTGCCCCCTGCGGCTACCAACACAGATACGCAGTATTTT
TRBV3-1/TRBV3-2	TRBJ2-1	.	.	CASSHSSGEQFF	TGTGCCAGCAGCCATAGCAGCGGTGAGCAGTTCTTC
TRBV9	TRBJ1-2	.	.	CASSQGLGGYSNYGYTF	TGTGCCAGCAGCCAGGGTTTAGGTGGCTATTCTAACTATGGCTACACCTTC
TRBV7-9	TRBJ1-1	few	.	CASSLAIWRDTEAFF	TGTGCCAGCAGCTTAGCAATTTGGCGGGACACTGAAGCTTTCTTT
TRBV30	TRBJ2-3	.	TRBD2	CAWSGNRGLAADTQYF	TGTGCCTGGAGTGGTAATAGGGGACTAGCGGCAGATACGCAGTATTTT
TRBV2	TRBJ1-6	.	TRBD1	CASVFSWTGGNSPLHF	TGTGCCAGCGTATTCTCATGGACAGGGGGTAATTCACCCCTCCACTTT
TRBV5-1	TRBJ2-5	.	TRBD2	CASSLAGGGETQYF	TGCGCCAGCAGCTTGGCGGGGGGTGGAGAGACCCAGTACTTC
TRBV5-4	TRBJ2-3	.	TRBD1	CASSSDPGQGLSTDTQYF	TGTGCCAGCAGTTCCGATCCGGGACAGGGATTGAGCACAGATACGCAGTATTTT
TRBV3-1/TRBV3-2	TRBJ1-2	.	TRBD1	CASSLRDRRSGYTF	TGTGCCAGCAGCCTCCGGGACAGAAGAAGCGGCTACACCTTC
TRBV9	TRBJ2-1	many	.	CASSAPPGNNEQFF	TGTGCCAGCAGCGCCCCGCCAGGGAACAATGAGCAGTTCTTC
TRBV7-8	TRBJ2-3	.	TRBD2	CASSLAWTSGRASTDTQYF	TGTGCCAGCAGCTTAGCGTGGACTAGCGGGAGGGCTAGCACAGATACGCAGTATTTT
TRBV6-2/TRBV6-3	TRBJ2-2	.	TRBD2	CASSYSSGYTRDTGELFF	TGTGCCAGCAGTTACTCTAGCGGGTACACGCGAGACACCGGGGAGCTGTTTTTT
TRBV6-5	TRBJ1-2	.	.	CASAQVYGYTF	TGTGCCAGCGCCCAGGTCTATGGCTACACCTTC
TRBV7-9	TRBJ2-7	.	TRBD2	CASSLSRGLAEQYF	TGTGCCAGCAGCTTATCAAGGGGACTAGCCGAGCAGTACTTC
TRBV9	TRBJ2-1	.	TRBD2	CASSPRLAGSYNEQFF	TGTGCCAGCAGCCCTAGACTAGCGGGGTCCTACAATGAGCAGTTCTTC
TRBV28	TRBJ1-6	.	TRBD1	CASSLGTGVSPLHF	TGTGCCAGCAGTTTAGGGACAGGGGTTTCACCCCTCCACTTT
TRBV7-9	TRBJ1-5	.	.	CASSPWGGNQPQHF	TGTGCCAGCAGCCCCTGGGGGGGGAATCAGCCCCAGCATTTT
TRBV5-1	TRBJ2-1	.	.	CASSWGDRGISEQFF	TGCGCCAGCTCATGGGGGGACCGGGGCATAAGTGAGCAGTTCTTC
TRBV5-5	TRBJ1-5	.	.	CASSPDFSNQPQHF	TGTGCCAGCAGCCCTGACTTTAGCAATCAGCCCCAGCATTTT
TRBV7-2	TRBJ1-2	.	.	CASSLRSGGPSGYTF	TGTGCCAGCAGCTTAAGGAGCGGGGGGCCGAGTGGCTACACCTTC
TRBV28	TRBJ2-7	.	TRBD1	CASSSTGHYEQYF	TGTGCCAGCAGTTCGACAGGGCACTACGAGCAGTACTTC
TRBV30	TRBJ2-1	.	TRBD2	CAWSLASGDNEQFF	TGTGCCTGGAGTTTGGCTAGCGGGGACAATGAGCAGTTCTTC
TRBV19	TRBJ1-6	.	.	CASSMAGWGNSPLHF	TGTGCCAGTAGTATGGCAGGGTGGGGTAATTCACCCCTCCACTTT
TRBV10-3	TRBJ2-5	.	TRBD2	CAISENGGETQYF	TGTGCCATCAGTGAGAACGGGGGGGAGACCCAGTACTTC